This is a list of T cell receptor beta chains from one sample in a study of OX40 agonist ivuxolimab in advanced cancers. Here immunoSEQ multiplex PCR was the method, and the copy in TCRdb shows in-frame clones only, minus some. This repertoire shows 55,000 to 75,000 clones, about 82% found once; its top ten account for less than 6.5%. Here the sequenced sample was CD4+ or CD8+ T cells sorted from blood, taken in a trial of the OX40 agonist ivuxolimab. These receptors were collected from an adult with an advanced solid tumor such as melanoma, head and neck, liver or kidney cancer. Both conserved end residues are part of each CDR3. Each record gives: clone size, V gene, J gene, D gene, CDR3 DNA, CDR3 protein. A D gene is named only where the DNA matches it firmly. Clone size, where shown, is once, few, many, or a class for clones that have expanded.

abundance: NA
v_gene: TRBV5-1
j_gene: TRBJ2-2
d_gene: NA
CDR3nt: TGCGCCAGCAGCTCCCGCGTGGGGCCCACCGGGGAGCTGTTTTTT
CDR3aa: CASSSRVGPTGELFF

abundance: NA
v_gene: TRBV29-1
j_gene: TRBJ2-4
d_gene: TRBD2
CDR3nt: TGCAGCGTCCGGGAGGGGAGAAACATTCAGTACTTC
CDR3aa: CSVREGRNIQYF

abundance: once
v_gene: TRBV5-4
j_gene: TRBJ2-7
d_gene: NA
CDR3nt: TGTGCCAGCAGCTTCGGCAGTACCGTGGGGGAGCAGTACTTC
CDR3aa: CASSFGSTVGEQYF

abundance: NA
v_gene: TRBV7-2
j_gene: TRBJ1-1
d_gene: NA
CDR3nt: TGTGCCAGCAGCGCAGACAGGAAATCGAACACTGAAGCTTTCTTT
CDR3aa: CASSADRKSNTEAFF

abundance: NA
v_gene: TRBV15
j_gene: TRBJ2-4
d_gene: NA
CDR3nt: TGTGCCACCAGCAGGGGACTTCAGGGGAACATTCAGTACTTC
CDR3aa: CATSRGLQGNIQYF

abundance: NA
v_gene: TRBV19
j_gene: TRBJ1-5
d_gene: TRBD1
CDR3nt: TGTGCCAGTAGCCGGACAGGGGAAGGAAGCAATCAGCCCCAGCATTTT
CDR3aa: CASSRTGEGSNQPQHF

abundance: NA
v_gene: TRBV19
j_gene: TRBJ1-1
d_gene: NA
CDR3nt: TGTGCCAGTCGGGGAGTTTTAATGAACACTGAAGCTTTCTTT
CDR3aa: CASRGVLMNTEAFF

abundance: NA
v_gene: TRBV5-4
j_gene: TRBJ1-2
d_gene: TRBD1
CDR3nt: TGTGCCAGCAGCTTGGGACAGGGGAACTATGGCTACACCTTC
CDR3aa: CASSLGQGNYGYTF

abundance: NA
v_gene: TRBV6-1
j_gene: TRBJ1-1
d_gene: NA
CDR3nt: TGTGCCAGCAGACGGGAGGCCTCAGGGAACACTGAAGCTTTCTTT
CDR3aa: CASRREASGNTEAFF

abundance: few
v_gene: TRBV19
j_gene: TRBJ1-5
d_gene: NA
CDR3nt: TGTGCCAGTACCATTATGCGGGGCGGAAGGGAAAATCAGCCCCAGCATTTT
CDR3aa: CASTIMRGGRENQPQHF

abundance: NA
v_gene: TRBV5-6
j_gene: TRBJ1-1
d_gene: NA
CDR3nt: TGTGCCAGCAGCTTGGACTCGACAGGTCGGGGCACTGAAGCTTTCTTT
CDR3aa: CASSLDSTGRGTEAFF

abundance: NA
v_gene: TRBV5-1
j_gene: TRBJ2-5
d_gene: NA
CDR3nt: TGCGCCACCCAAATTAACCCGGGTTCAGGGGAGACCCAGTACTTC
CDR3aa: CATQINPGSGETQYF

abundance: NA
v_gene: TRBV9
j_gene: TRBJ2-5
d_gene: NA
CDR3nt: TGTGCCAGCAGCGTAACGTCTGGGAAAGAGACCCAGTACTTC
CDR3aa: CASSVTSGKETQYF

abundance: NA
v_gene: TRBV27
j_gene: TRBJ1-5
d_gene: NA
CDR3nt: TGTGCCAGCAGTTTATCTGGGGGGGGTCAGCCCCAGCATTTT
CDR3aa: CASSLSGGGQPQHF

abundance: once
v_gene: TRBV27
j_gene: TRBJ1-2
d_gene: TRBD1
CDR3nt: TGTGCCAGCAGGAAGTCAGGGGGCCCTTATGGCTACACCTTC
CDR3aa: CASRKSGGPYGYTF

abundance: NA
v_gene: TRBV2
j_gene: TRBJ2-7
d_gene: TRBD1
CDR3nt: TGTGCCAGCACCCGGGACAGGGGGACCTACGAGCAGTACTTC
CDR3aa: CASTRDRGTYEQYF

abundance: NA
v_gene: TRBV28
j_gene: TRBJ2-7
d_gene: NA
CDR3nt: TGTGCCAGCAGCCTGGGGTTGTACGAGCAGTACTTC
CDR3aa: CASSLGLYEQYF

abundance: NA
v_gene: TRBV4-2
j_gene: TRBJ1-3
d_gene: NA
CDR3nt: TGTGCCAGCAGCCAAGAAGGGGTTATCTCTGGAAACACCATATATTTT
CDR3aa: CASSQEGVISGNTIYF

abundance: NA
v_gene: TRBV5-6
j_gene: TRBJ1-6
d_gene: TRBD1
CDR3nt: TGTGCCAGCAGCCCCGGGACAGGGGGCGAGGGTTCACCCCTCCACTTT
CDR3aa: CASSPGTGGEGSPLHF

abundance: NA
v_gene: TRBV18
j_gene: TRBJ2-3
d_gene: TRBD1
CDR3nt: TGTGCCAGCTGGGCAGGGGGAGCAGATACGCAGTATTTT
CDR3aa: CASWAGGADTQYF

abundance: NA
v_gene: TRBV7-9
j_gene: TRBJ2-3
d_gene: NA
CDR3nt: TGTGCCAGCAGCCTGGGGGAACTAGATACGCAGTATTTT
CDR3aa: CASSLGELDTQYF

abundance: NA
v_gene: TRBV5-1
j_gene: TRBJ2-2
d_gene: NA
CDR3nt: TGCGCCAGCAGCTTGGGGACAGGGTTGCTAGCGGTGAACACCGGGGAGCTGTTTTTT
CDR3aa: CASSLGTGLLAVNTGELFF

abundance: NA
v_gene: TRBV19
j_gene: TRBJ1-1
d_gene: NA
CDR3nt: TGTGCCAGTAGTCCCAGGGGTCTGAACACTGAAGCTTTCTTT
CDR3aa: CASSPRGLNTEAFF

abundance: NA
v_gene: TRBV11-2
j_gene: TRBJ2-7
d_gene: NA
CDR3nt: TGTGCCAGCAGCTTAGGACGGTGGGAGCAGTACTTC
CDR3aa: CASSLGRWEQYF

abundance: NA
v_gene: TRBV6-5
j_gene: TRBJ1-5
d_gene: NA
CDR3nt: TGTGCCAGCAGGCGGACAGATATCGTACATCAGCCCCAGCATTTT
CDR3aa: CASRRTDIVHQPQHF

abundance: NA
v_gene: TRBV4-1
j_gene: TRBJ2-1
d_gene: NA
CDR3nt: TGCGCCAGCAGCCAAGGGGGTAACAATGAGCAGTTCTTC
CDR3aa: CASSQGGNNEQFF

abundance: NA
v_gene: TRBV19
j_gene: TRBJ2-2
d_gene: NA
CDR3nt: TGTGCCGCCGGACGGAACACCGGGGAGCTGTTTTTT
CDR3aa: CAAGRNTGELFF

abundance: NA
v_gene: TRBV6-5
j_gene: TRBJ1-2
d_gene: NA
CDR3nt: TGTGCCAGCATGGAAGGGGGTGGCTACACCTTC
CDR3aa: CASMEGGGYTF

abundance: NA
v_gene: TRBV28
j_gene: TRBJ2-7
d_gene: TRBD1
CDR3nt: TGTGCCAGCACCCCATACGGGACAGGCCTGTACGAGCAGTACTTC
CDR3aa: CASTPYGTGLYEQYF

abundance: NA
v_gene: TRBV6-1
j_gene: TRBJ2-7
d_gene: NA
CDR3nt: TGTGCCAGCAGTTTCGTCGGCGAGCAGTACTTC
CDR3aa: CASSFVGEQYF

abundance: NA
v_gene: TRBV21-1
j_gene: TRBJ1-1
d_gene: NA
CDR3nt: TGTGCCAGCAGCAAAGAGGAAGGACTGCGCACTGAAGCTTTCTTT
CDR3aa: CASSKEEGLRTEAFF

abundance: NA
v_gene: TRBV28
j_gene: TRBJ2-1
d_gene: TRBD2
CDR3nt: TGTGCCAGCAGTTTTCCAACTAGCGGGAGGCGTAAGATCTACAATGAGCAGTTCTTC
CDR3aa: CASSFPTSGRRKIYNEQFF

abundance: NA
v_gene: TRBV11-2
j_gene: TRBJ1-6
d_gene: NA
CDR3nt: TGTGCCAGCAGCCCCCAGGCGGTTTCACCCCTCCACTTT
CDR3aa: CASSPQAVSPLHF

abundance: NA
v_gene: TRBV9
j_gene: TRBJ1-3
d_gene: NA
CDR3nt: TGTGCCAGCAGCGCAGTTGACGGGGGGCTTGGAAACACCATATATTTT
CDR3aa: CASSAVDGGLGNTIYF

abundance: NA
v_gene: TRBV19
j_gene: TRBJ1-1
d_gene: NA
CDR3nt: TGTGCCAGTAGCGACTCCAGGGAAACTGAAGCTTTCTTT
CDR3aa: CASSDSRETEAFF